This T cell receptor beta chain originates from a study of spatial heterogeneity in lung cancer. This clonotype was observed many times. Antigen unknown. Carried by each TCR cDNA molecule was a unique molecular identifier. TCRdb recomputed calls from the 5' RACE reads with MiXCR, one row per CDR3 protein. The sample holds 35,000 or so distinct CDR3 sequences, around 5.5% seen once. Looked up from germline, CDR1 is MDHEN and CDR2 is SYDVKM. CDR3 length: 13 amino acids. V was trimmed by 3 bases and J by 3 bases, leaving 8 bases between them. Study conclusions and caveats: Ubiquitous expanded tumor TCRs were observed in blood more at resection than follow-up.

Time point in this sample: sample taken at primary tumor resection. Frozen PBMC, nontumor lung or tumor provided whole RNA, which was sequenced unsorted. The V gene is TRBV28, the J gene TRBJ1-2; no reliable D call. This material consisted of PBMCs, taken at surgery. The TCR comes from a female donor with early-stage non-small cell lung cancer. The CDR3 nucleotides are TGTGCCAGCAGTTTCCCGGGCGACTATGGCTACACCTTC. It yields the protein CASSFPGDYGYTF.